These 4 T cell receptor beta chains share one sample of origin, sequenced in a study of blood T cell repertoires in COVID-19. The table came from immunoSEQ multiplex PCR; TCRdb's copy has only in-frame clones and leaves some out. The sample gives around 250,000 clones, 84% of which show up once; approximately 9% is in the top ten. Sequencing was done on a sample of peripheral blood. These receptors all come from a human donor in a cohort sampled during active COVID-19.

V gene TRBV4-2 combines with J gene TRBJ1-2; D call uncertain. Germline-derived CDR1 and CDR2 are LGHNA and YNFKEQ. The germline V and J ends were trimmed by 1 base and 4 bases, with 13 bases remaining between them. The CDR3 is made up of 15 amino acids. The CDR3 here is CASSQGDEGGYGYTF. For the CDR3, the DNA is TGTGCCAGCAGCCAAGGAGATGAGGGAGGCTATGGCTACACCTTC.

The chain carries TRBV11-2 and TRBJ1-1; TRBD1 agrees at 10 bases. J gave up 11 bases and V 4 bases, and 10 bases lay outside the gene matches. The CDR3 loop spans 14 amino acids. Germline CDR1 is SGHAT and CDR2 is FQNNGV. CDR3 bases: TGTGCCAGCAGCTCCCTGGGTTGGGGACAGGGGGCTTTCTTT. Protein: CASSSLGWGQGAFF. Full variable domain (remainder filled in from reference TRBV11-2 and TRBJ1-1): EAGVAQSPRYKIIEKRQSVAFWCNPISGHATLYWYQQILGQGPKLLIQFQNNGVVDDSQLPKDRFSAERLKGVDSTLKIQPAKLEDSAVYLCASSSLGWGQGAFFGQGTRLTVV.

The chain combines TRBV6-5 with TRBJ2-5, with 9 bases identical to TRBD1. The germline V gene encodes CDR1 MNHEY and CDR2 SVGAGI. V dropped 0 bases and J dropped 2; count of bases not matched to a gene: 4. This CDR3 contains 16 residues. The CDR3 loop is CASSYSGGQGQETQYF. In nucleotides, the CDR3 is TGTGCCAGCAGTTACTCCGGGGGACAGGGACAAGAGACCCAGTACTTC.

This clone was counted a few times. The rearrangement joins TRBV12-3 or TRBV12-4 to TRBJ1-6; maybe TRBD1 (6 bases). Trimming left V 6 bases short and J 9 bases short, with 12 bases between. The CDR3 spans 13 residues. Written as DNA, the CDR3 is TGTGCCAGCAGAGGGCAGGGGTTTTCACCCCTCCACTTT. It specifies CASRGQGFSPLHF.